This T cell receptor beta chain is from a study of cytomegalovirus exposure and HLA in healthy donors. Study results and limitations: That first-cohort TCR clusters tended to co-occur in the approximately 110 validation repertoires was found in a later analysis. Accounts indicate the classifier identified cytomegalovirus status with strong specificity and sensitivity. The authors enumerated around 150 TCR beta chains as linked to cytomegalovirus.

The donors belonged to the roughly 110-subject validation cohort, separate from the roughly 600-subject first cohort. On this clone itself: Its antigen is currently unknown.

J lost 0 bases, V lost 1 base, and 12 bases had no gene match. The CDR3 consists of 18 residues. In germline, CDR1 is MGHRA, CDR2 YSYEKL. Sequenced by immunoSEQ multiplex PCR; TCRdb stores in-frame clones only, minus some. Of about 130,000 clones in the sample, approximately 92% were seen once. The sequenced sample was PBMCs. This sequence originates from a woman between 18 and 29 years old in good health and CMV-seropositive. The chain couples TRBV4-1 to TRBJ2-7, with TRBD2 matching over 7 bases. The CDR3, as DNA: TGCGCCAGCAGCCAAGCGCCCGGCGCTAGCGGACTCTCCTACGAGCAGTACTTC. Translating gives CASSQAPGASGLSYEQYF.